Given below is one TCR beta chain in context. The CDR3 contains 13 residues. V lost 1 base and J 3 bases, leaving 5 bases between the germline ends. Profiled with immunoSEQ multiplex PCR; TCRdb holds only in-frame clones, not every one. The table records 200,000 to 250,000 clones, approximately 90% of them present only once. This sample was included in a study of blood T cell repertoires in COVID-19. J is TRBJ2-3 and V is TRBV12-3 or TRBV12-4; no definite D call. This sequence originates from a woman in her late teens or twenties in a cohort exposed to, infected with or recovered from COVID-19 (not recorded which). The material sequenced was PBMCs or T cells enriched from blood (not recorded which). The CDR3 region is CASSLGTTDTQYF. CDR3 DNA sequence: TGTGCCAGCAGTTTAGGAACTACAGATACGCAGTATTTT.